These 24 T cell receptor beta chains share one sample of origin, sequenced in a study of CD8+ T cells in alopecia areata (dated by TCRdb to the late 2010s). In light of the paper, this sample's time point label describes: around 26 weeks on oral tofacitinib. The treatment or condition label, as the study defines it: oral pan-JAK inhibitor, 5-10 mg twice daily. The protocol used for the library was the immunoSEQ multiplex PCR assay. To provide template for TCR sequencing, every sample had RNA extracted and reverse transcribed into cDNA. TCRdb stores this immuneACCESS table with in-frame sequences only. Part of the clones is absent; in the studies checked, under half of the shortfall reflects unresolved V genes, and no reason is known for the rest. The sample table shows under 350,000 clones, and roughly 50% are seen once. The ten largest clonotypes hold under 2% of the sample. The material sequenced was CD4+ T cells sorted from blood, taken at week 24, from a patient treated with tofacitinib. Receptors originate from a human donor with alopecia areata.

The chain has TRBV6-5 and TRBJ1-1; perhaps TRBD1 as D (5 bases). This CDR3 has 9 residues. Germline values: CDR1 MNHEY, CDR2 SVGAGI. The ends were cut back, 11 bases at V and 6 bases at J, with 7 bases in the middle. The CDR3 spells CAVGAEAFF. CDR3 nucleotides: TGTGCCGTGGGGGCTGAAGCTTTCTTT.

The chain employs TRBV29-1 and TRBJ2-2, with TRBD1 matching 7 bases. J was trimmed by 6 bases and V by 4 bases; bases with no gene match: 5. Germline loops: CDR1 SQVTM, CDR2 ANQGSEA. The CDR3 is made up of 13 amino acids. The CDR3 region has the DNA TGCAGCGTTGCGGGACAGCCGTCCGGGGAGCTGTTTTTT. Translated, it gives CSVAGQPSGELFF.

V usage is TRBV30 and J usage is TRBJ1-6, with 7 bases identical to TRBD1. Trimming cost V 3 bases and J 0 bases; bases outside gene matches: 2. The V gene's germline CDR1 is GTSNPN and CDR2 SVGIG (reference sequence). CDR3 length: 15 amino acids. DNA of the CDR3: TGTGCCTGGAGCGAGGGGGCCTCCTATAATTCACCCCTCCACTTT. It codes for CAWSEGASYNSPLHF.

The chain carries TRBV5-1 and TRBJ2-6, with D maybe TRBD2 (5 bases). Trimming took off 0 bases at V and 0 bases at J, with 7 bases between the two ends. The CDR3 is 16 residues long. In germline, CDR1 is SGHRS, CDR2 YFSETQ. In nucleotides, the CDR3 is TGCGCCAGCAGCTTGGCCGGAGGCTCTGGGGCCAACGTCCTGACTTTC. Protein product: CASSLAGGSGANVLTF.

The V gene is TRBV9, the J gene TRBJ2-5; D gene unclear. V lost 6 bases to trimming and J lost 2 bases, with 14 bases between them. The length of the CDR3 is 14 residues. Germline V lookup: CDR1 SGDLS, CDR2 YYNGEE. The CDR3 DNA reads TGTGCCAGCATGCGAGGTCCTACTCAAGAGACCCAGTACTTC. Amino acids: CASMRGPTQETQYF.

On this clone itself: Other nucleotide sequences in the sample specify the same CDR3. CDR3 nucleotide sequence: TGTGCCAGCTCACCAGGCCAACAAGAGACCCAGTACTTC. Protein product: CASSPGQQETQYF. This chain uses TRBV18 with TRBJ2-5; D gene ambiguous. Germline V gene lookup returns CDR1 KGHSH and CDR2 LQKENI. Trimming stripped 2 bases from V and 2 bases from J, with 6 bases between. The CDR3 sequence is 13 residues long.

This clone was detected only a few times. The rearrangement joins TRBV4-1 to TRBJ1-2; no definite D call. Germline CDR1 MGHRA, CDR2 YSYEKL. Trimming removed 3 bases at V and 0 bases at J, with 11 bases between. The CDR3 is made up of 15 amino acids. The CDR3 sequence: CASSQGPVTNYGYTF. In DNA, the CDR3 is TGCGCCAGCAGCCAGGGCCCTGTTACTAACTATGGCTACACCTTC.

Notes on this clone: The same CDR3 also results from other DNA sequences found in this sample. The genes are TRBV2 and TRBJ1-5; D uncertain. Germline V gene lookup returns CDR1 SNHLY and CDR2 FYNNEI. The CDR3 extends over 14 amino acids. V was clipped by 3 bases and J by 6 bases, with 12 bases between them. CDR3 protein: CASSESGEGQPQHF. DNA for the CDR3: TGTGCCAGCAGTGAGTCCGGTGAGGGTCAGCCCCAGCATTTT.

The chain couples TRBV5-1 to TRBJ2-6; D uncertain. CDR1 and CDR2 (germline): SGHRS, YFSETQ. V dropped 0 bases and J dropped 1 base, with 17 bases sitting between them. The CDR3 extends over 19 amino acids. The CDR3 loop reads CASSLGPPQGFSGANVLTF. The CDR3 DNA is TGCGCCAGCAGCTTGGGGCCCCCCCAAGGGTTTTCTGGGGCCAACGTCCTGACTTTC. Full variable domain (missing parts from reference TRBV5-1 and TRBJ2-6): KAGVTQTPRYLIKTRGQQVTLSCSPISGHRSVSWYQQTPGQGLQFLFEYFSETQRNKGNFPGRFSGRQFSNSRSEMNVSTLELGDSALYLCASSLGPPQGFSGANVLTFGAGSRLTVL.

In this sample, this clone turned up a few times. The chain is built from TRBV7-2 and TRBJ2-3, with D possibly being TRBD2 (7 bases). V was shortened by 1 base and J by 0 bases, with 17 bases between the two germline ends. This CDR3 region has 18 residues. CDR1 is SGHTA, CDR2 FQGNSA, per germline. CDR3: CASSLGGRAGASTDTQYF. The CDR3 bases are TGTGCCAGCAGCTTAGGCGGCCGGGCGGGGGCTAGCACAGATACGCAGTATTTT.

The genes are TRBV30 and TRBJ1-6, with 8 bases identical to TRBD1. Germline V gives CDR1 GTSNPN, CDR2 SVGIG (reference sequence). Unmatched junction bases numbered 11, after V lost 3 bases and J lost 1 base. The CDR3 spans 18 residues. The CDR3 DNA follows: TGTGCCTGGAGCGGAGGACAGGGAAGTCGGTCCTATAATTCACCCCTCCACTTT. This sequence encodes CAWSGGQGSRSYNSPLHF.

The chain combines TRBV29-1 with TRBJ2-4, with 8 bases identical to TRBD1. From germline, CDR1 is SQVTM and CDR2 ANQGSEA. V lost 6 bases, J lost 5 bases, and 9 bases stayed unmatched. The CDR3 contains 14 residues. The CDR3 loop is CSVDGQGGENIQYF. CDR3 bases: TGCAGCGTCGACGGACAGGGCGGGGAAAACATTCAGTACTTC.

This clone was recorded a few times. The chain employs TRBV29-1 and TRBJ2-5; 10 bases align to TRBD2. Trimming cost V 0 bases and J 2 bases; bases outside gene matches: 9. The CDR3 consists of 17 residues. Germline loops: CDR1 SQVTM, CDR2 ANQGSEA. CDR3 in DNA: TGCAGCGTTGAAGATCATCGGACTAGCGGTAAACAAGAGACCCAGTACTTC. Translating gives CSVEDHRTSGKQETQYF.

CDR3 sequence reads: CAIGQGFNEQFF. The CDR3 region has the DNA TGTGCCATCGGACAGGGCTTCAATGAGCAGTTCTTC. This chain links TRBV10-3 with TRBJ2-1; TRBD1 aligns across 8 bases. Losses at the gene ends were 8 bases for V and 6 bases for J; bases not matched to a gene: 3. This CDR3 has 12 amino acids. Looked up from germline, CDR1 is ENHRY and CDR2 is SYGVKD.

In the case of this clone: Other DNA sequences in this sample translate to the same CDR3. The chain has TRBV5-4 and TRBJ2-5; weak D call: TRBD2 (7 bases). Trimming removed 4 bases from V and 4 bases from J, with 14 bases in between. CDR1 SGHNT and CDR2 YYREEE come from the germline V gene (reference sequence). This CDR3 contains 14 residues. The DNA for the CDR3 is TGTGCCAGCAGCCTATCGGGGGGCGGAGAGACCCAGTACTTC. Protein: CASSLSGGGETQYF.

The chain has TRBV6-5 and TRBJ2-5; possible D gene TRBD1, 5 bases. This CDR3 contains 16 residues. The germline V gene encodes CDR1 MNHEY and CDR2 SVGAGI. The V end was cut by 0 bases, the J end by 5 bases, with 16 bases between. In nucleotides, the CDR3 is TGTGCCAGCAGTTACTCGTTCCAGGGCCCTGGGGAGACCCAGTACTTC. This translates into CASSYSFQGPGETQYF.

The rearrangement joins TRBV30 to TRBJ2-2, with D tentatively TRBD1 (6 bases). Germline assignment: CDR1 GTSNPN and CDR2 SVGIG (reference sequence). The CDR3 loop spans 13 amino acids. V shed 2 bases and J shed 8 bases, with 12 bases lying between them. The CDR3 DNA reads TGTGCCTGGAGTCACAGGGAAGCGGGGGAGCTGTTTTTT. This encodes CAWSHREAGELFF.

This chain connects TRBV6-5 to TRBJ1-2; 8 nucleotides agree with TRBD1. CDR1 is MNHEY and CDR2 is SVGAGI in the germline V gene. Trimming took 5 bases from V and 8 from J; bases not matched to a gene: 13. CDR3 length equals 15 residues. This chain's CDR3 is CASSPLRTGLEGYTF. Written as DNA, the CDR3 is TGTGCCAGCAGTCCACTCAGGACAGGGTTAGAAGGCTACACCTTC.

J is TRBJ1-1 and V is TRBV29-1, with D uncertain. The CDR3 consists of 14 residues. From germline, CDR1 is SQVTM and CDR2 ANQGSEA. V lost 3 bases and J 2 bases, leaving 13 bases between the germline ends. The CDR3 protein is CSVERAESNTEAFF. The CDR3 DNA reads TGCAGCGTTGAGAGGGCAGAAAGCAACACTGAAGCTTTCTTT.

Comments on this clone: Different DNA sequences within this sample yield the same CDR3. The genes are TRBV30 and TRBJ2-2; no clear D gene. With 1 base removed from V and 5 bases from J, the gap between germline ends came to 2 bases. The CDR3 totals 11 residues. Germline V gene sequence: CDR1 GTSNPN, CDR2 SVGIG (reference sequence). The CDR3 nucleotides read TGTGCCTGGAGTGGTACCGGGGAGCTGTTTTTT. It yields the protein CAWSGTGELFF. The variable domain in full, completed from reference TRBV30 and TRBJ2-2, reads SQTIHQWPATLVQPVGSPLSLECTVEGTSNPNLYWYRQAAGRGLQLLFYSVGIGQISSEVPQNLSASRPQDRQFILSSKKLLLSDSGFYLCAWSGTGELFFGEGSRLTVL.

CDR3 sequence reads: CASSVGVPMGQYF. In DNA, the CDR3 is TGTGCCAGCAGCGTAGGCGTGCCCATGGGGCAGTATTTT. The rearrangement links TRBV9 to TRBJ2-3; D gene ambiguous. Germline V gives CDR1 SGDLS, CDR2 YYNGEE. Trimming stripped 0 bases from V and 11 bases from J, with 13 bases between. The CDR3 length is 13 residues.

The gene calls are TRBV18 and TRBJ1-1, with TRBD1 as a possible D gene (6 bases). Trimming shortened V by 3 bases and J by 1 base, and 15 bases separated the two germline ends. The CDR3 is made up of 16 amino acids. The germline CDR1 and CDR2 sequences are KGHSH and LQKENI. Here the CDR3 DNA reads TGTGCCAGCTCACCTTACACTCTACAGGGGAACACTGAAGCTTTCTTT. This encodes CASSPYTLQGNTEAFF.

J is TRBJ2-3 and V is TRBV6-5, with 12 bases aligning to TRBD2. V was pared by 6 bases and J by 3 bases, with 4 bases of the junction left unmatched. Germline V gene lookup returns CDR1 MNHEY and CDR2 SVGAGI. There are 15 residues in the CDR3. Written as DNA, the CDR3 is TGTGCCAGCAGGCTAGCGGGGGGGCGGACAGATACGCAGTATTTT. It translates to CASRLAGGRTDTQYF.

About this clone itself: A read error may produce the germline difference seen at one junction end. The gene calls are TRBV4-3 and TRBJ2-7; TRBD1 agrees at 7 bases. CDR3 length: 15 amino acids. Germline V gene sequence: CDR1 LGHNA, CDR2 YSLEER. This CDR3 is CASSQGPDRSYEQYF. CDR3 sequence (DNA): TGCGCCAGCAGTCAAGGCCCGGACAGGTCCTACGAGCAGTACTTC.